Listed here is a single TCR beta chain. Antigen specificity is unknown. This sample stems from a study of T-cell reconstitution after alpha-beta-depleted transplantation in children. General observations from the study: Recipient T cells and thymic progenitors that survived gave rise to the high TCRbeta diversity observed at day 60 in some patients. Several hundred expanded graft clones reportedly gave rise to the alpha-beta T cells present about two months after transplant. Newly produced T cells mostly accounted for T-cell counts and diversity one year post-transplant.

Germline V gene sequence: CDR1 MDHEN, CDR2 SYDVKM. The CDR3 is 14 amino acids. Germline trimming cut 5 bases from V and 4 bases from J; bases unmatched to any gene: 3. A TCRbeta library incorporating unique molecular identifiers was prepared. One entry per CDR3 protein, called by TCRdb with MiXCR from the PCR reads. This sample yields around 490,000 distinct CDR3 sequences, of which about an eighth are seen a single time; 14% belongs to the top ten. This chain links TRBV28 with TRBJ1-3; 9 bases are shared with TRBD1. The clonotype originates from a female patient aged 2-9 years who had a stem cell transplant for aplastic anemia, so the T cells may come from the graft donor. The input for sequencing was PBMCs, mostly from graft donor cells, taken 180 days after TCRalphabeta/CD19-depleted stem cell transplant. The CDR3 loop reads CASSTGTGGNTIYF. The CDR3 bases are TGTGCCAGCAGTACCGGGACAGGGGGAAACACCATATATTTT. Based on the CDR3 plus reference TRBV28 and TRBJ1-3, the full variable domain is DVKVTQSSRYLVKRTGEKVFLECVQDMDHENMFWYRQDPGLGLRLIYFSYDVKMKEKGDIPEGYSVSREKKERFSLILESASTNQTSMYLCASSTGTGGNTIYFGEGSWLTVV.